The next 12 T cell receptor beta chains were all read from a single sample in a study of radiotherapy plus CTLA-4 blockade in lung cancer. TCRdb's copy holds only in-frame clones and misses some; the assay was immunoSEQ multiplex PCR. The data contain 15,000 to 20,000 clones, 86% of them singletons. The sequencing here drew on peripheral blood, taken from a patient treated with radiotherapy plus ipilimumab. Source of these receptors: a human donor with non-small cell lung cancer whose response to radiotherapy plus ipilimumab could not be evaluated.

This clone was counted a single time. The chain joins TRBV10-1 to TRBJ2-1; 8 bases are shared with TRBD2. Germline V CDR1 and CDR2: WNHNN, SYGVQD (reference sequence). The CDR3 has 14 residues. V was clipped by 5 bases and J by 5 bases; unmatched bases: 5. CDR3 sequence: CASSPSGGNNEQFF. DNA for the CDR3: TGCGCCAGCAGTCCAAGCGGGGGAAACAATGAGCAGTTCTTC.

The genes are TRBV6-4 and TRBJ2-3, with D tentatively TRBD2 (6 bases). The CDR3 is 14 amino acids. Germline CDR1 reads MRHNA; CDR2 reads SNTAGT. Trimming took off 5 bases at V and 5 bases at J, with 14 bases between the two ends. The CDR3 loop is CASSPRLDRDTQYF. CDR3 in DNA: TGTGCCAGCAGTCCAAGACTAGACCGAGATACGCAGTATTTT.

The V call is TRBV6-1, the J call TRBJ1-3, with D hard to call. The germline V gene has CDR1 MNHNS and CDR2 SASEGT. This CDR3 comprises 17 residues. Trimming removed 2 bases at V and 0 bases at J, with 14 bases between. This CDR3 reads CASSELGGPYSGNTIYF. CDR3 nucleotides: TGTGCCAGCAGTGAATTAGGTGGGCCGTACTCTGGAAACACCATATATTTT.

For the CDR3, the DNA is TGTGCCAGCAGGCGACAGGGCAACACTGAAGCTTTCTTT. Translation: CASRRQGNTEAFF. The chain carries TRBV6-1 and TRBJ1-1, with 7 nucleotides matching TRBD1. The CDR3 loop spans 13 amino acids. J was trimmed by 2 bases and V by 6 bases; bases with no gene match: 3. Germline lookup yields CDR1 MNHNS and CDR2 SASEGT.

The DNA of the CDR3 is TGCAGCGTTTTGGGACAGGGGACATTGAACTCCTACAATGAGCAGTTCTTC. Translated: CSVLGQGTLNSYNEQFF. The V and J genes are TRBV29-1 and TRBJ2-1; 10 bases map to TRBD1. The CDR3 has 17 amino acids. J gave up 0 bases and V 5 bases, and 10 bases lay outside the gene matches. Germline CDR1 is SQVTM and CDR2 is ANQGSEA.

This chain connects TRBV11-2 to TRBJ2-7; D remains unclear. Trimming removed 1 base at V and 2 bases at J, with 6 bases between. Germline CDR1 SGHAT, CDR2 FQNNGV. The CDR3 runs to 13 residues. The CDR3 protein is CASSLVSTYEQYF. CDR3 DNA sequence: TGTGCCAGCAGCTTAGTCAGTACCTACGAGCAGTACTTC.

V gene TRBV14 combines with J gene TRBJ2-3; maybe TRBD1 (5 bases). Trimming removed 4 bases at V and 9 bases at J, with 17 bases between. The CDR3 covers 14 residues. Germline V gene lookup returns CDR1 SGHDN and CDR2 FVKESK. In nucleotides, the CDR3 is TGTGCCAGCAGCCCGACAGCAGGCTCCCTCACGCAGTATTTT. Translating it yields CASSPTAGSLTQYF.

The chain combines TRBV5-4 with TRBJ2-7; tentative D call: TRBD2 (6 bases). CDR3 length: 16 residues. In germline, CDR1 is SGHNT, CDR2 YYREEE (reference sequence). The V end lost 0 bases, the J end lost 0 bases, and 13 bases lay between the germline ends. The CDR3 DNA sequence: TGTGCCAGCAGCTTGGACGCATGGGGACTCTCCTACGAGCAGTACTTC. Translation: CASSLDAWGLSYEQYF.

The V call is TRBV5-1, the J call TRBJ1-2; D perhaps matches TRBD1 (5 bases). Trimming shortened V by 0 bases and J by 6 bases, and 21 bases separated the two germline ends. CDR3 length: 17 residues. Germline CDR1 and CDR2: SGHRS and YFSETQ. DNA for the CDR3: TGCGCCAGCAGCTTGGCTTCAGGGTTATCGCTTGGACATGGCTACACCTTC. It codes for CASSLASGLSLGHGYTF. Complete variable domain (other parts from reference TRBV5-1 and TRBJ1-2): KAGVTQTPRYLIKTRGQQVTLSCSPISGHRSVSWYQQTPGQGLQFLFEYFSETQRNKGNFPGRFSGRQFSNSRSEMNVSTLELGDSALYLCASSLASGLSLGHGYTFGSGTRLTVV.

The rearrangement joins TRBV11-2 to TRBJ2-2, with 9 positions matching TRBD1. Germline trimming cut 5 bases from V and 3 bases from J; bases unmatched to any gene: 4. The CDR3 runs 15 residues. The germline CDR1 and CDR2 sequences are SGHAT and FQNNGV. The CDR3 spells CASSLGTGYTGELFF. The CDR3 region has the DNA TGTGCCAGCAGCCTAGGGACAGGGTACACCGGGGAGCTGTTTTTT.

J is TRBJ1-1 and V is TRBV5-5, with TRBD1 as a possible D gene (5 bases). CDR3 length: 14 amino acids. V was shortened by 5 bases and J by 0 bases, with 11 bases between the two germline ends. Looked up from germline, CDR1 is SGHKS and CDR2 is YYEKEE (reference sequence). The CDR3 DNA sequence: TGTGCCAGCAGTATGGCGGGGCTGAACACTGAAGCTTTCTTT. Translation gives CASSMAGLNTEAFF.

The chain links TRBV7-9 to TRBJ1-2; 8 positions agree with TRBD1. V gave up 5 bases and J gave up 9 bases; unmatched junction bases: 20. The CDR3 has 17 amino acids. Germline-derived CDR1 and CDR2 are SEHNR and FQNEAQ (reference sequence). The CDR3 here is CASSLGQGGAKVVSYTF. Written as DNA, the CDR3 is TGTGCCAGCAGCCTCGGACAGGGAGGGGCTAAGGTAGTGAGCTACACCTTC.